The sequence of this T cell receptor (beta chain) was determined in a study of blood T cell repertoires in COVID-19. The cohort comprised adults aged roughly 18 to 95 years residing in approximately 25 US areas. Cohort placement rested on clinical history that participants reported themselves. For recovered donors of Cohort 3, there were two negative PCRs, clearance, or symptom resolution. This CDR3 region has 15 residues. With 2 bases removed from V and 7 bases from J, the gap between germline ends came to 16 bases. Looked up from germline, CDR1 is SGHTS and CDR2 is YDEGEE. This clone was counted between two and nine times. The assay was immunoSEQ multiplex PCR, and TCRdb's table has in-frame clones only and misses some. The table has 250,000 or so clones, 75% to 90% seen once; the top ten hold under 9.5%.

The sequence was obtained from a man aged 35 to 55 who had recovered from COVID-19. This sequence joins TRBV5-8 and TRBJ1-5; no reliable D call. Material: PBMCs or T cells enriched from blood (not recorded which). CDR3 sequence: CASSFSTRGRQPQHF. The CDR3 DNA is TGTGCCAGCAGCTTCTCAACTCGTGGCAGGCAGCCCCAGCATTTT. Complete variable domain (other parts from reference TRBV5-8 and TRBJ1-5): EAGVTQSPTHLIKTRGQQATLRCSPISGHTSVYWYQQALGLGLQFLLWYDEGEERNRGNFPPRFSGRQFPNYSSELNVNALELEDSALYLCASSFSTRGRQPQHFGDGTRLSIL.